Here is one T cell receptor beta chain with its context. Its antigen is undetermined. The data belong to a study of T cells in Graves' hyperthyroidism and ophthalmopathy. CDR3 size: 13 residues. V was cut by 0 bases and J by 2 bases, with 5 bases left in between. CDR1 is SGDLS, CDR2 YYNGEE, per germline. What was amplified from RNA transcripts were TCR beta CDR3 regions. The TCR CDR3 was amplified in a first-round RT-PCR using the HTBI primer set. TCRdb redid the calling of the multiplex PCR reads with MiXCR, one entry per CDR3 protein. The sample includes roughly 500,000 distinct CDR3 sequences, about 45% seen only once; the top ten take about two fifths. Study-wide findings and caveats: Clonotypes that were expanded in thyroid above 0.001 mostly appeared in blood too.

This clonotype was sampled from an adult woman with Graves' disease, either hyperthyroidism or ophthalmopathy (not recorded which). Sample: peripheral blood or thyroid tissue (not recorded which). The rearrangement uses TRBV9 and TRBJ1-1; D is uncertain. The CDR3 DNA sequence: TGTGCCAGCAGCGTAGCCCCTAACACTGAAGCTTTCTTT. Translation: CASSVAPNTEAFF.